These 29 T cell receptor beta chains came from one sample sequenced in a study of a mutant IDH1 vaccine in newly diagnosed glioma. The method was immunoSEQ multiplex PCR; TCRdb's version includes in-frame clones alone and lacks a portion of them. The sample shows under 150,000 clones, about 82% of them seen only once. Stated time point: week 11, during vaccination. Doses comprised 300 ug of mutant IDH1 20-mer peptide each, plus topical imiquimod. Which antigens these TCRs recognize remains unknown. The starting material was PBMCs, obtained from a glioma patient whose treatment included an IDH1 peptide vaccine. Every receptor here comes from a man aged 40-49 years with glioma.

The chain links TRBV4-1 to TRBJ2-2; 9 positions match TRBD2. With V trimmed by 1 base and J by 5 bases, 8 bases remained unmatched. The CDR3 is 17 residues long. Looked up from germline, CDR1 is MGHRA and CDR2 is YSYEKL. The CDR3 coding sequence is TGCGCCAGCAGCCAAGTCCGCGGGGGGGCAAAGACCGGGGAGCTGTTTTTT. It translates to CASSQVRGGAKTGELFF.

This clone was recorded once. The chain joins TRBV10-3 to TRBJ2-3, with a weak D call TRBD2 (5 bases). The germline CDR1 and CDR2 sequences are ENHRY and SYGVKD. The V end lost 3 bases, the J end lost 0 bases, and 16 bases lay between the germline ends. The CDR3 has 17 amino acids. Written as DNA, the CDR3 is TGTGCCATCAGTGACATTCCACCGGGATTTAGCACAGATACGCAGTATTTT. Translated: CAISDIPPGFSTDTQYF.

On this clone itself: Additional DNA sequences in this sample encode the identical CDR3. CDR3 bases: TGTGCCAGCAGTGAGGCCAGGGGCAGGGGACAGCCCCAGCATTTT. Its protein is CASSEARGRGQPQHF. This chain uses TRBV6-1 with TRBJ1-5, with D possibly being TRBD1 (6 bases). Germline V lookup: CDR1 MNHNS, CDR2 SASEGT. V was pared by 3 bases and J by 7 bases, with 16 bases between. This CDR3 has 15 amino acids.

The rearrangement joins TRBV5-4 to TRBJ2-2; D is perhaps TRBD1 (6 bases). CDR1 is SGHNT, CDR2 YYREEE, per germline (reference sequence). V lost 0 bases and J 7 bases, leaving 13 bases between the germline ends. This CDR3 is 15 amino acids long. This CDR3 reads CASSLEGARGGELFF. The DNA of the CDR3 is TGTGCCAGCAGCTTGGAAGGGGCCAGGGGCGGGGAGCTGTTTTTT. The whole variable domain, filled in from reference TRBV5-4 and TRBJ2-2, reads ETGVTQSPTHLIKTRGQQVTLRCSSQSGHNTVSWYQQALGQGPQFIFQYYREEENGRGNFPPRFSGLQFPNYSSELNVNALELDDSALYLCASSLEGARGGELFFGEGSRLTVL.

This clone was seen only a few times. The V and J genes are TRBV19 and TRBJ1-4; tentatively, D is TRBD1 (5 bases). This CDR3 region has 15 residues. Trimming cost V 5 bases and J 4 bases, with 14 bases left between them. The germline V gene has CDR1 LNHDA and CDR2 SQIVND (reference sequence). The CDR3 region is CASSLRGQLNEKLFF. The CDR3 DNA sequence: TGTGCCAGTAGTCTCCGAGGACAACTTAATGAAAAACTGTTTTTT.

V gene TRBV5-1 combines with J gene TRBJ2-5, with 9 bases identical to TRBD2. The V segment lost 5 bases and the J segment 0 bases; nucleotides outside the gene matches: 5. CDR3 length equals 15 residues. Per germline, CDR1 SGHRS and CDR2 YFSETQ. The DNA for the CDR3 is TGCGCCAGCAGGATAGCGGGGGCCAACCAAGAGACCCAGTACTTC. This encodes CASRIAGANQETQYF. Full variable domain (missing parts from reference TRBV5-1 and TRBJ2-5): KAGVTQTPRYLIKTRGQQVTLSCSPISGHRSVSWYQQTPGQGLQFLFEYFSETQRNKGNFPGRFSGRQFSNSRSEMNVSTLELGDSALYLCASRIAGANQETQYFGPGTRLLVL.

This clone showed up many times. This chain uses TRBV19 with TRBJ1-2; D unresolved. This CDR3 has 13 residues. The germline V gene has CDR1 LNHDA and CDR2 SQIVND (reference sequence). Trimming took 7 bases from V and 4 from J, leaving 13 bases between them. CDR3 in amino acids: CASTGQHFYGYTF. The CDR3 DNA reads TGTGCCAGTACCGGGCAGCACTTCTATGGCTACACCTTC.

The gene calls are TRBV10-3 and TRBJ2-5; D gene ambiguous. The CDR3 extends over 13 amino acids. CDR1 and CDR2 from the germline V gene are ENHRY and SYGVKD. The ends were cut back, 2 bases at V and 0 bases at J, with 4 bases in the middle. Written as DNA, the CDR3 is TGTGCCATCAGTGAGGGGGACCAAGAGACCCAGTACTTC. Its translation: CAISEGDQETQYF.

The DNA of the CDR3 is TGTGCCAGCAGCAATTCCAGCAAAGAGACCCAGTACTTC. Amino acid sequence: CASSNSSKETQYF. The chain links TRBV21-1 to TRBJ2-5. TRBV21-1 is designated a pseudogene. The CDR3 is 13 amino acids.

This chain connects TRBV6-6 to TRBJ2-3; D is perhaps TRBD1 (6 bases). The CDR3 runs 15 residues. Germline V gives CDR1 MNHNY, CDR2 SVGAGI (reference sequence). V lost 1 base to trimming and J lost 2 bases, with 10 bases between them. The CDR3 region is CASSYLDSYTDTQYF. In nucleotides, the CDR3 is TGTGCCAGCAGTTACTTGGACAGTTACACAGATACGCAGTATTTT.

V and J are TRBV10-3 and TRBJ2-2; D is uncertain. Germline CDR1 and CDR2: ENHRY and SYGVKD. V dropped 3 bases and J dropped 2 bases, with 4 bases sitting between them. The CDR3 length is 13 residues. The CDR3 nucleotides read TGTGCCATCAGTGACACCAACACCGGGGAGCTGTTTTTT. Translating gives CAISDTNTGELFF.

The chain carries TRBV10-3 and TRBJ2-7, with 8 positions matching TRBD1. Per germline, CDR1 ENHRY and CDR2 SYGVKD. J gave up 1 base and V 3 bases, and 14 bases lay outside the gene matches. The CDR3 runs to 18 residues. The CDR3 DNA sequence: TGTGCCATCAGTGATTTAACGCTGCGGGACAGGTCTTCCTACGAGCAGTACTTC. It codes for CAISDLTLRDRSSYEQYF.

CDR3 nucleotides: TGCAGCGTTGAAGATCGGGTTAATGGCTACACCTTC. Translation: CSVEDRVNGYTF. This chain joins TRBV29-1 and TRBJ1-2; D remains unclear. The CDR3 contains 12 residues. Germline V gene lookup returns CDR1 SQVTM and CDR2 ANQGSEA. Trimming shortened V by 0 bases and J by 6 bases, and 8 bases separated the two germline ends.

The chain carries TRBV6-4 and TRBJ2-2; tentative D call: TRBD1 (6 bases). This CDR3 region has 14 residues. Germline-derived CDR1 and CDR2 are MRHNA and SNTAGT. V was pared by 4 bases and J by 3 bases, with 9 bases between. CDR3 DNA: TGTGCCAGCAGTGGACAGGCTCACACCGGGGAGCTGTTTTTT. Its protein product is CASSGQAHTGELFF.

The rearrangement uses TRBV14 and TRBJ2-2; 9 nucleotides agree with TRBD1. The CDR3 sequence is 18 residues long. J was trimmed by 4 bases and V by 0 bases; bases with no gene match: 9. Germline V gene sequence: CDR1 SGHDN, CDR2 FVKESK. This CDR3 reads CASSQDRTGTGLTGELFF. The DNA for the CDR3 is TGTGCCAGCAGCCAAGATCGGACCGGGACAGGGCTCACCGGGGAGCTGTTTTTT. Filled out from reference TRBV14 and TRBJ2-2, the complete variable domain reads EAGVTQFPSHSVIEKGQTVTLRCDPISGHDNLYWYRRVMGKEIKFLLHFVKESKQDESGMPNNRFLAERTGGTYSTLKVQPAELEDSGVYFCASSQDRTGTGLTGELFFGEGSRLTVL.

This chain uses TRBV15 with TRBJ1-2; D gene uncertain. Germline V gene sequence: CDR1 LNHNV, CDR2 YYDKDF (reference sequence). This CDR3 is built from 15 residues. V lost 0 bases and J 2 bases, leaving 10 bases between the germline ends. The CDR3 is CATSRDLRENYGYTF. CDR3 nucleotide sequence: TGTGCCACCAGCAGAGATCTACGAGAAAACTATGGCTACACCTTC.

This clone was found a few times. This sequence joins TRBV4-1 and TRBJ1-5; D may be TRBD1 (6 bases). CDR1 is MGHRA, CDR2 YSYEKL, per germline. CDR3 length: 16 amino acids. V shed 2 bases and J shed 4 bases, with 15 bases lying between them. This chain's CDR3 is CASSQPTGTANQPQHF. CDR3 DNA sequence: TGCGCCAGCAGCCAACCCACAGGGACGGCAAATCAGCCCCAGCATTTT.

This clone occurred many times. The chain has TRBV6-4 and TRBJ2-3; D is unclear. The CDR3 spans 15 residues. The germline CDR1 and CDR2 sequences are MRHNA and SNTAGT. Trimming took off 2 bases at V and 0 bases at J, with 9 bases between the two ends. The CDR3 is CASSDGESSTDTQYF. The CDR3 DNA reads as TGTGCCAGCAGTGACGGGGAATCTAGCACAGATACGCAGTATTTT.

This clone has a single count. This chain connects TRBV7-2 to TRBJ2-5, with D possibly TRBD2 on 7 matching bases. The germline gives CDR1 SGHTA, CDR2 FQGNSA. This CDR3 is 15 amino acids long. Trimming pared 5 bases from V and 5 bases from J, leaving 18 bases between. The CDR3 bases are TGTGCCAGCAGCCCCCTGGGCCGGGGGGCGGAGACCCAGTACTTC. It translates to CASSPLGRGAETQYF.

The chain joins TRBV5-6 to TRBJ2-2; D could derive from TRBD1 or TRBD2 (5 bases each). The CDR3 covers 15 residues. V gave up 0 bases and J gave up 1 base, with 7 bases separating them. From germline, CDR1 is SGHDT and CDR2 YYEEEE. The CDR3 coding sequence is TGTGCCAGCAGCTTGGTTGGGGGGAACACCGGGGAGCTGTTTTTT. Protein: CASSLVGGNTGELFF.

The chain has TRBV11-2 and TRBJ2-7, with D unresolved. CDR1 and CDR2 (germline): SGHAT, FQNNGV. Trimming took off 3 bases at V and 4 bases at J, with 7 bases between the two ends. CDR3 length: 12 amino acids. The CDR3 loop is CASSFRVYEQYF. CDR3 DNA: TGTGCCAGCAGCTTTCGCGTTTACGAGCAGTACTTC.

This rearrangement joins TRBV2 to TRBJ1-5, with D possibly matching TRBD1 (6 bases). Trimming cost V 1 base and J 7 bases, with 17 bases left between them. CDR1 and CDR2 (germline): SNHLY, FYNNEI. The CDR3 totals 16 residues. CDR3 sequence reads: CASSEVFGGARQPQHF. In DNA form, the CDR3 reads TGTGCCAGCAGTGAAGTGTTTGGGGGGGCTCGGCAGCCCCAGCATTTT.

The chain carries TRBV27 and TRBJ2-7; D not resolved. The CDR3 runs to 14 residues. In germline, CDR1 is MNHEY, CDR2 SMNVEV (reference sequence). Trimming stripped 3 bases from V and 3 bases from J, with 12 bases between. The CDR3 region has the DNA TGTGCCAGCAGTTTGCAGGCTGGGTACTACGAGCAGTACTTC. It translates to CASSLQAGYYEQYF.

A few counts support this clone. The chain combines TRBV30 with TRBJ1-1; D not certain. The CDR3 is made up of 12 amino acids. Germline V gene data show CDR1 as GTSNPN and CDR2 as SVGIG (reference sequence). Trimming left V 0 bases short and J 8 bases short, with 10 bases between. CDR3 in amino acids: CAWSVVRQEAFF. CDR3 DNA sequence: TGTGCCTGGAGTGTAGTTCGGCAGGAAGCTTTCTTT.

J is TRBJ1-3 and V is TRBV4-3; D remains unclear. This CDR3 region has 15 residues. With 0 bases removed from V and 0 bases from J, the gap between germline ends came to 6 bases. Germline V CDR1 and CDR2: LGHNA, YSLEER. The CDR3 loop is CASSQDSVSGNTIYF. The CDR3 DNA reads TGCGCCAGCAGCCAAGATAGCGTCTCTGGAAACACCATATATTTT.

The gene calls are TRBV19 and TRBJ2-7, with 11 nucleotides matching TRBD2. Germline CDR1 LNHDA, CDR2 SQIVND (reference sequence). The CDR3 totals 16 residues. Trimming took 5 bases from V and 1 from J; bases not matched to a gene: 7. The DNA of the CDR3 is TGTGCCAGTAGTCGACGGACTAGCGGGCTTTCCTACGAGCAGTACTTC. Encoded protein: CASSRRTSGLSYEQYF.

The chain is built from TRBV11-2 and TRBJ2-6, with D uncertain. Between the trimmed V and J ends, which lost 5 bases and 2 bases, there was a span of 13 bases. This CDR3 is built from 16 residues. Germline V CDR1 and CDR2: SGHAT, FQNNGV. The CDR3 DNA follows: TGTGCCAGCAGCGTGGGCACCTTGGCTGGGGCCAACGTCCTGACTTTC. Protein: CASSVGTLAGANVLTF.

The chain has TRBV7-2 and TRBJ2-7; D possibly corresponds to TRBD1 (6 bases). The germline CDR1 and CDR2 sequences are SGHTA and FQGNSA. V gave up 2 bases and J gave up 2 bases, with 13 bases separating them. The CDR3 has 15 residues. CDR3 protein: CASSLLQGGAYEQYF. The DNA for the CDR3 is TGTGCCAGCAGCTTACTACAGGGTGGTGCCTACGAGCAGTACTTC.

V gene TRBV4-3 combines with J gene TRBJ2-1; the D gene is possibly TRBD1 (6 bases). The V gene lost 4 bases and the J gene lost 5 bases, with 9 bases spanning the gap. Germline CDR1 LGHNA, CDR2 YSLEER. The CDR3 is 13 residues long. CDR3 DNA sequence: TGCGCCAGCAGCCCAGGGGACGACAATGAGCAGTTCTTC. It translates to CASSPGDDNEQFF.